This T cell receptor beta chain was captured in a study of CD8+CD57+ T cells in acquired aplastic anemia. At the level of the study: Sorted CD4+ and CD8+ cell DNA averaged roughly 3 ug.

CDR3 and TCR beta VDJ profiling relied on a genomic DNA template. TCRdb itself ran the reads through MiXCR, one entry per CDR3 protein. Among around 400,000 distinct CDR3 sequences listed, 65% to 80% were seen once. There are 12 residues in the CDR3. The V gene lost 3 bases and the J gene lost 2 bases, with 4 bases spanning the gap. This clonotype occurred many times. The source is a human donor in good health, serving as a control. The J gene is TRBJ1-2, the V gene TRBV12-3 or TRBV12-4; D remains ambiguous. Sequencing was performed on sorted CD4+, CD8+, or CD8+CD57+ T cells (not recorded which) from PBMCs. The CDR3, as DNA: TGTGCCAGCAGTTTTAACAACTATGGCTACACCTTC. Translated, it gives CASSFNNYGYTF.